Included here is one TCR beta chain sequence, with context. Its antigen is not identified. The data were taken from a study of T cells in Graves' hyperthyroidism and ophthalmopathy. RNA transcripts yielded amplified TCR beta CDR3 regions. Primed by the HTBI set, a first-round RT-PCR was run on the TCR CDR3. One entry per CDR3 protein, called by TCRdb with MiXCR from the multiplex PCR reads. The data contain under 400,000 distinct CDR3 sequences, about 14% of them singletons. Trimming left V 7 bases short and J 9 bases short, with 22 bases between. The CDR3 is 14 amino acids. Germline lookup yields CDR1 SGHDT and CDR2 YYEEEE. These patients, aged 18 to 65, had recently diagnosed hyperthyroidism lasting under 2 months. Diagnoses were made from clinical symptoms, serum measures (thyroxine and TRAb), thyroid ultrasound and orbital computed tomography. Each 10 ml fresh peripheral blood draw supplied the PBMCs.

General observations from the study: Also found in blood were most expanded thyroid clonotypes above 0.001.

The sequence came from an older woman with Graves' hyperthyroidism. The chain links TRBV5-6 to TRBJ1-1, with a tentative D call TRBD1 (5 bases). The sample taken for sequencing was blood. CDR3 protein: CASRGARGALKAFF. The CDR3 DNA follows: TGTGCCAGCCGGGGCGCCCGAGGGGCTTTGAAAGCTTTCTTT.